Shown below are 22 T cell receptor beta chains from a single sample sequenced in a study of blood T cell repertoires in COVID-19. TCRdb keeps only in-frame clones here, not all; method: immunoSEQ multiplex PCR. The data show roughly 150,000 clones, about 88% seen once. The sample comprised peripheral blood. The receptors were sampled from a woman in her fifties or sixties with COVID-19, enrolled during active disease.

This chain links TRBV6-5 with TRBJ1-2; TRBD1 aligns across 9 bases. CDR1 MNHEY and CDR2 SVGAGI come from the germline V gene. J gave up 4 bases and V 5 bases, and 5 bases lay outside the gene matches. This CDR3 comprises 14 residues. The CDR3 here is CASSRGQGGYGYTF. DNA for the CDR3: TGTGCCAGCAGTAGGGGACAGGGCGGCTATGGCTACACCTTC.

This sequence joins TRBV11-2 and TRBJ2-7; tentative D call: TRBD1 (5 bases). Germline V gene sequence: CDR1 SGHAT, CDR2 FQNNGV. V was shortened by 5 bases and J by 3 bases, with 17 bases between the two germline ends. The CDR3 runs 15 residues. The CDR3 DNA follows: TGTGCCAGCAGCAGTATTAAGGGGATCGACTACGAGCAGTACTTC. Protein: CASSSIKGIDYEQYF.

The chain carries TRBV7-9 and TRBJ1-2, with TRBD1 matching 8 bases. Germline V lookup: CDR1 SEHNR, CDR2 FQNEAQ (reference sequence). The CDR3 length is 12 residues. The V segment lost 5 bases and the J segment 8 bases; nucleotides outside the gene matches: 4. The CDR3 nucleotides read TGTGCCAGCAGCCCAGGGGGCGGAGGCTACACCTTC. Translated, it gives CASSPGGGGYTF.

This clone was detected once. The chain recombines TRBV30 with TRBJ2-5; possibly TRBD2 for D (6 bases). CDR1 and CDR2 from the germline V gene are GTSNPN and SVGIG (reference sequence). The CDR3 sequence is 15 residues long. V gave up 1 base and J gave up 4 bases, with 16 bases separating them. The CDR3, as DNA: TGTGCCTGGAGTGCTACCGGGAGCCTGAGAGAGACCCAGTACTTC. Translation: CAWSATGSLRETQYF.

The chain links TRBV5-8 to TRBJ2-5, with 12 bases fitting TRBD1. V shed 4 bases and J 3 bases; nucleotides not matched to a gene: 4. Germline CDR1 SGHTS, CDR2 YDEGEE. The CDR3 contains 15 residues. The CDR3 bases are TGTGCCAGCAGCGGGGGGACAGGGGGCGAAGAGACCCAGTACTTC. It codes for CASSGGTGGEETQYF.

The V gene is TRBV2, the J gene TRBJ2-3; 7 bases fit TRBD1. V lost 4 bases and J lost 2; bases outside the gene matches: 6. CDR3 length: 15 amino acids. CDR1 and CDR2 from the germline V gene are SNHLY and FYNNEI. The CDR3 protein is CASSVQQGSTDTQYF. As DNA, the CDR3 is TGTGCCAGCAGTGTTCAACAGGGGTCCACAGATACGCAGTATTTT.

J is TRBJ1-2 and V is TRBV3-1 (or the pseudogene TRBV3-2); TRBD1 agrees at 8 bases. CDR1 is LGHDT, CDR2 YNNKEL, per germline (reference sequence). V dropped 1 base and J dropped 7; count of bases not matched to a gene: 5. The CDR3 is made up of 14 amino acids. CDR3 coding DNA: TGTGCCAGCAGCCAAGGTCAGGGGGCTGGTGGCTACACCTTC. Translated: CASSQGQGAGGYTF.

The chain employs TRBV7-6 and TRBJ2-7; 7 nucleotides match TRBD1. The CDR3 has 14 amino acids. The germline V gene encodes CDR1 SGHVS and CDR2 FNYEAQ. Trimming at V came to 1 base and at J to 3 bases, leaving 3 bases not matched to a gene. CDR3 in amino acids: CASSLGGTVYEQYF. Here the CDR3 DNA reads TGTGCCAGCAGCTTAGGAGGGACAGTCTACGAGCAGTACTTC.

CDR3 sequence (DNA): TGTGCCAGCAGCTTTACAGGGATGGTGGGTGAGCAGTTCTTC. It yields the protein CASSFTGMVGEQFF. The chain joins TRBV7-2 to TRBJ2-1, with a weak D call TRBD1 (6 bases). The CDR3 length is 14 residues. V was cut by 3 bases and J by 9 bases, with 15 bases left in between. Germline V gene data show CDR1 as SGHTA and CDR2 as FQGNSA.

This clone was seen only once. V is TRBV12-5 and J is TRBJ2-7, with 8 bases aligning to TRBD2. CDR3 length: 12 residues. From germline, CDR1 is LGHNT and CDR2 FRNRAP. The J segment lost 7 bases and the V segment lost 5 bases, leaving 4 bases of the junction unmatched. For the CDR3, the DNA is TGTGCTAGTGGTCAGCGGGGGACGGAGCAGTACTTC. Encoded protein: CASGQRGTEQYF. Full variable domain (remainder filled in from reference TRBV12-5 and TRBJ2-7): DARVTQTPRHKVTEMGQEVTMRCQPILGHNTVFWYRQTMMQGLELLAYFRNRAPLDDSGMPKDRFSAEMPDATLATLKIQPSEPRDSAVYFCASGQRGTEQYFGPGTRLTVT.

The chain carries TRBV2 and TRBJ1-2; maybe TRBD1 (6 bases). From germline, CDR1 is SNHLY and CDR2 FYNNEI. The V end lost 7 bases, the J end lost 4 bases, and 13 bases lay between the germline ends. The CDR3 contains 13 residues. The CDR3 sequence: CASTTGTPYGYTF. As DNA, the CDR3 is TGTGCCAGCACGACCGGGACACCCTATGGCTACACCTTC.

The rearrangement links TRBV30 to TRBJ2-7; TRBD1 matches at 7 bases. Germline CDR1 is GTSNPN and CDR2 is SVGIG (reference sequence). The CDR3 is 10 residues long. With 8 bases clipped from V and 4 bases from J, the junction kept 2 bases outside the gene matches. Written as DNA, the CDR3 is TGTGCCGGGGGACAGTACGAGCAGTACTTC. This gives the protein CAGGQYEQYF.

The chain combines TRBV19 with TRBJ1-5; D gene uncertain. This CDR3 is built from 14 residues. V lost 2 bases, J lost 5 bases, and 10 bases lay in between. The germline V gene encodes CDR1 LNHDA and CDR2 SQIVND (reference sequence). Here the CDR3 DNA reads TGTGCCAGTAGTATAAATTATGAGGATCAGCCCCAGCATTTT. Residues: CASSINYEDQPQHF.

J is TRBJ1-5 and V is TRBV28; maybe TRBD1 (6 bases). The germline V gene has CDR1 MDHEN and CDR2 SYDVKM. The V and J ends lost 1 base and 0 bases respectively, with 10 bases between them. The CDR3 extends over 16 amino acids. The chain's CDR3 is CASSLLGAYSNQPQHF. The DNA of the CDR3 is TGTGCCAGCAGTTTATTGGGGGCGTATAGCAATCAGCCCCAGCATTTT. The full variable domain, its missing parts supplied by reference TRBV28 and TRBJ1-5, is DVKVTQSSRYLVKRTGEKVFLECVQDMDHENMFWYRQDPGLGLRLIYFSYDVKMKEKGDIPEGYSVSREKKERFSLILESASTNQTSMYLCASSLLGAYSNQPQHFGDGTRLSIL.

In this sample, this clone turned up a few times. J is TRBJ1-2 and V is TRBV25-1; D not certain. The CDR3 covers 14 residues. Germline V gene data show CDR1 as MGHDK and CDR2 as SYGVNS. Trimming removed 0 bases at V and 6 bases at J, with 11 bases between. DNA for the CDR3: TGTGCCAGCAGTGAATACTGGGGAGTGCATGGCTACACCTTC. Amino acid sequence: CASSEYWGVHGYTF.

V and J are TRBV7-9 and TRBJ1-3, with 8 bases matching TRBD1. CDR3 size: 15 residues. Germline V gene lookup returns CDR1 SEHNR and CDR2 FQNEAQ (reference sequence). V lost 4 bases and J lost 3; bases outside the gene matches: 5. CDR3 region: CASSSTDRGGNTIYF. CDR3 coding DNA: TGTGCCAGCAGCTCCACTGACAGGGGTGGAAACACCATATATTTT.

The chain uses TRBV4-2 and TRBJ1-2; the match to TRBD1 covers 10 bases. The CDR3 runs 19 residues. Germline V CDR1 and CDR2: LGHNA, YNFKEQ. Trimming took 2 bases from V and 2 from J; bases not matched to a gene: 14. The CDR3 nucleotides are TGTGCCAGCAGCCAATTTGGCTTTGGGACAGGGGCAAACAACTATGGCTACACCTTC. It codes for CASSQFGFGTGANNYGYTF.

V is TRBV7-2 and J is TRBJ1-3; the D is unclear. The CDR3 consists of 13 residues. In germline, CDR1 is SGHTA, CDR2 FQGNSA. With 7 bases removed from V and 0 bases from J, the gap between germline ends came to 7 bases. The CDR3 spells CASTVFSGNTIYF. Written as DNA, the CDR3 is TGTGCCAGCACGGTATTCTCTGGAAACACCATATATTTT.

This rearrangement joins TRBV7-2 to TRBJ2-7; TRBD1 aligns across 11 bases. The CDR3 has 15 amino acids. CDR1 SGHTA and CDR2 FQGNSA come from the germline V gene. Trimming cost V 5 bases and J 7 bases; bases outside gene matches: 10. The CDR3 region has the DNA TGTGCCAGCAGCCCTCATTGGGACAGGGGGGTTGAGCAGTACTTC. Protein: CASSPHWDRGVEQYF.

The V call is TRBV27, the J call TRBJ2-1; TRBD2 aligns across 9 bases. The germline V gene encodes CDR1 MNHEY and CDR2 SMNVEV (reference sequence). Trimming removed 5 bases from V and 7 bases from J; junction bases left unmatched: 9. The CDR3 extends over 15 amino acids. The CDR3 bases are TGTGCCAGCAGTCCCCCGGCTAGCGGGGTGAATGAGCAGTTCTTC. This codes for CASSPPASGVNEQFF.

V usage is TRBV6-1 and J usage is TRBJ1-2, with D possibly being TRBD1 (5 bases). This CDR3 has 12 residues. V was shortened by 1 base and J by 5 bases, with 5 bases between the two germline ends. Per the germline V gene, CDR1 is MNHNS and CDR2 is SASEGT. The CDR3 reads CASSEGQYGYTF. CDR3 nucleotides: TGTGCCAGCAGTGAAGGACAGTATGGCTACACCTTC.

The CDR3 is CASSSGVFMNTEAFF. CDR3 DNA: TGTGCCAGCAGTTCGGGGGTGTTCATGAACACTGAAGCTTTCTTT. This chain connects TRBV27 to TRBJ1-1; D is possibly TRBD1 (5 bases). The CDR3 has 15 residues. Trimming took 4 bases from V and 0 from J, leaving 12 bases between them. Germline V gene sequence: CDR1 MNHEY, CDR2 SMNVEV (reference sequence).